The source of this TCR beta chain is a study of blood T cell repertoires in COVID-19. Sequenced by immunoSEQ multiplex PCR; TCRdb stores in-frame clones only, minus some. This table holds hundreds of thousands of clones, less than 90% found once. CDR3 length: 16 amino acids. Germline CDR1 is MGHRA and CDR2 is YSYEKL. Trimming removed 1 base from V and 0 bases from J; junction bases left unmatched: 3. V usage is TRBV4-1 and J usage is TRBJ1-3, with 7 positions matching TRBD1. Sequencing was done on a sample of PBMCs or T cells enriched from blood (not recorded which). The receptor was isolated from a woman in her twenties or thirties who had recovered from COVID-19. DNA of the CDR3: TGCGCCAGCAGCCAAGGACAGGGTACCTCTGGAAACACCATATATTTT. Encoded protein: CASSQGQGTSGNTIYF.